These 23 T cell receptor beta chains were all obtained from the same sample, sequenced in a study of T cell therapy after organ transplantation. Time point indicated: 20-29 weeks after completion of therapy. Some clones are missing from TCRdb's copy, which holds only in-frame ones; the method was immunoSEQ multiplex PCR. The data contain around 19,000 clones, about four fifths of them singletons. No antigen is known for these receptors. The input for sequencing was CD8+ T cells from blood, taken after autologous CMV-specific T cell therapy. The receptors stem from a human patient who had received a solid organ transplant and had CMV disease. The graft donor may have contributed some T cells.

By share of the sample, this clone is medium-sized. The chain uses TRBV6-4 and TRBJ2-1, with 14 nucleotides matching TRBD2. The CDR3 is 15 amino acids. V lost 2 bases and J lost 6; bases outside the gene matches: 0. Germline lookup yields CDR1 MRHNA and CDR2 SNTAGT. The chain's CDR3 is CASSDGTSGGNEQFF. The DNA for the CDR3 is TGTGCCAGCAGTGACGGGACTAGCGGGGGCAATGAGCAGTTCTTC.

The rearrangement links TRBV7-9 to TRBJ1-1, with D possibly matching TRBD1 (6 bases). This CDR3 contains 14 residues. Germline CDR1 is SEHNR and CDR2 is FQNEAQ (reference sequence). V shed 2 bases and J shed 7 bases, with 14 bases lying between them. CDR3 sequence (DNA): TGTGCCAGCAGCTTACTCTCAAACAGGGATGAAGCTTTCTTT. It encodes CASSLLSNRDEAFF.

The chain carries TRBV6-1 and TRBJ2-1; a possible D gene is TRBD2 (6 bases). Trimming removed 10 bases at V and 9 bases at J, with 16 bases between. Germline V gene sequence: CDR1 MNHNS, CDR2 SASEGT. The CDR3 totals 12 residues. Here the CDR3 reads CATPGESAEQFF. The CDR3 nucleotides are TGTGCCACCCCGGGGGAGTCGGCTGAGCAGTTCTTC.

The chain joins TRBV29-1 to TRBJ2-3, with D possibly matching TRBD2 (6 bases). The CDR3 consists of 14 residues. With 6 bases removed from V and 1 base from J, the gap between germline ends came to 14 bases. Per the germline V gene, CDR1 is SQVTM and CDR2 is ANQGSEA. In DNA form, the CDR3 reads TGCAGCGTAGACCGGGAGTTTGGCACAGATACGCAGTATTTT. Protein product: CSVDREFGTDTQYF.

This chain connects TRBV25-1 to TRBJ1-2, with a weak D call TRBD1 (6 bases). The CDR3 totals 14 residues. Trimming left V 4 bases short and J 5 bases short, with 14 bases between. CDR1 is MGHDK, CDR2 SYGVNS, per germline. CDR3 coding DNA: TGTGCCAGCAGTGTCACGACAGGTGGATATGGCTACACCTTC. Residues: CASSVTTGGYGYTF.

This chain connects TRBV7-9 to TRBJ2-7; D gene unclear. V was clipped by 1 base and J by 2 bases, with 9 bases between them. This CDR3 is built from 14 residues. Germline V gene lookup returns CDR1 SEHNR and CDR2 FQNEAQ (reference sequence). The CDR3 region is CASSLDGVTYEQYF. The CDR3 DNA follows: TGTGCCAGCAGCTTAGACGGAGTTACCTACGAGCAGTACTTC.

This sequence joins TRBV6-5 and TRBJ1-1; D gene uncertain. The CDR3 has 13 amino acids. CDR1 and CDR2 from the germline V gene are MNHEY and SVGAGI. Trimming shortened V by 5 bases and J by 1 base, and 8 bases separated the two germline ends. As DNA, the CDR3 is TGTGCCAGCAGTGACGGACCGAACACTGAAGCTTTCTTT. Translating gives CASSDGPNTEAFF.

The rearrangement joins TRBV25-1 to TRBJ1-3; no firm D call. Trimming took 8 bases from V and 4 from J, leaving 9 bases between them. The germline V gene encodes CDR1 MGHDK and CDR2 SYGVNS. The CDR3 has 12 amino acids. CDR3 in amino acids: CASRFAGNTIYF. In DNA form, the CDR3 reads TGTGCCAGCCGCTTTGCGGGAAACACCATATATTTT.

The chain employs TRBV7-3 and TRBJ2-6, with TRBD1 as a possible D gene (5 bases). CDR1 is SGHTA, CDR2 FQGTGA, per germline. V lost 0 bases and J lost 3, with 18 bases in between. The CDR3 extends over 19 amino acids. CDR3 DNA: TGTGCCAGCAGCTTAACGGGCGCAGGGCCCATCGGTGGGGCCAACGTCCTGACTTTC. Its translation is CASSLTGAGPIGGANVLTF.

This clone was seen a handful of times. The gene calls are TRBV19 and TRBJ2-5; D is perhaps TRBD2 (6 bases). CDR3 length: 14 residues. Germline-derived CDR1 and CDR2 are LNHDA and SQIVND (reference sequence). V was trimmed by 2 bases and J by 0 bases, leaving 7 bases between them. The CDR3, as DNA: TGTGCCAGTAGTATATGGGGGGACCAAGAGACCCAGTACTTC. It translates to CASSIWGDQETQYF. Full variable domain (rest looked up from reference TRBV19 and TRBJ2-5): DGGITQSPKYLFRKEGQNVTLSCEQNLNHDAMYWYRQDPGQGLRLIYYSQIVNDFQKGDIAEGYSVSREKKESFPLTVTSAQKNPTAFYLCASSIWGDQETQYFGPGTRLLVL.

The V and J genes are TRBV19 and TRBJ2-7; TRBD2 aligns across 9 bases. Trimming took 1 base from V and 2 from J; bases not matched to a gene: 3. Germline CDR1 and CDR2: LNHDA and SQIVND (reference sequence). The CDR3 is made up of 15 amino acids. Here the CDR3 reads CASSIGSGGTYEQYF. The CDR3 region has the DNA TGTGCCAGTAGTATAGGGAGCGGGGGGACCTACGAGCAGTACTTC.

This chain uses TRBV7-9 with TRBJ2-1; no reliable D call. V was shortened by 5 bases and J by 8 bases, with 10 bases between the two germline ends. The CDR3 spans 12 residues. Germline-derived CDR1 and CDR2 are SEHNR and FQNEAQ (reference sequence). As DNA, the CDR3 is TGTGCCAGCAGCCTTGTCCCCTATGAGCAGTTCTTC. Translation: CASSLVPYEQFF.

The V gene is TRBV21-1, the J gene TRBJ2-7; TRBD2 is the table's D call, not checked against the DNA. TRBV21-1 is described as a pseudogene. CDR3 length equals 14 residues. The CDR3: CASSKVEDPNEQYF. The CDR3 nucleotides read TGTGCCAGCAGCAAAGTTGAGGATCCGAACGAGCAGTACTTC.

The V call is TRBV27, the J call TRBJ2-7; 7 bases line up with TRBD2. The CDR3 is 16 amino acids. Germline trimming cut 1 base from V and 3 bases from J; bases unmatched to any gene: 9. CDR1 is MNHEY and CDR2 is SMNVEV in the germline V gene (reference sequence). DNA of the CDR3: TGTGCCAGCAGTTTATGGCCTCCCGGGGGGATCTACGAGCAGTACTTC. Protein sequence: CASSLWPPGGIYEQYF.

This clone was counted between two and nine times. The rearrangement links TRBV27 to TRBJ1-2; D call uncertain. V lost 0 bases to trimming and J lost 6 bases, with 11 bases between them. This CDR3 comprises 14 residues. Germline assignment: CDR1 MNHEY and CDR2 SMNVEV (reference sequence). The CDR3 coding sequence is TGTGCCAGCAGTTTATCGATGGGGTTTCATGGCTACACCTTC. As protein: CASSLSMGFHGYTF.

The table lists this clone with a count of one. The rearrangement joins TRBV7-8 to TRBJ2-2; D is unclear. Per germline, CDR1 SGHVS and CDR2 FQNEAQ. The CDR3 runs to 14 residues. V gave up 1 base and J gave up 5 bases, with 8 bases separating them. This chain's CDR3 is CASSLGLSTGELFF. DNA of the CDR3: TGTGCCAGCAGCTTAGGGCTATCAACCGGGGAGCTGTTTTTT.

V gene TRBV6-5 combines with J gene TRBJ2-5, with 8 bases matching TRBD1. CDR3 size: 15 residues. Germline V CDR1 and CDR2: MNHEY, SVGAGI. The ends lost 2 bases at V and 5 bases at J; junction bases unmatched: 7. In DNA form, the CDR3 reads TGTGCCAGCAGTTACATTCAGGGGGCGGTTGAGACCCAGTACTTC. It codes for CASSYIQGAVETQYF.

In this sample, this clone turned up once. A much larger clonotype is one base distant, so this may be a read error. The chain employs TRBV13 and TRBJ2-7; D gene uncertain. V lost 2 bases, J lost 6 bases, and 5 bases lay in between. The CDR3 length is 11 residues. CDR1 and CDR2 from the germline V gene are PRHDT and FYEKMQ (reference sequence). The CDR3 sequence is CASSLWGEQYF. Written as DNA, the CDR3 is TGTGCCAGCAGCTTATGGGGCGAGCAGTACTTC.

DNA of the CDR3: TGTGCCAGTAGGCAAACGGGACAGGGCGGAGAGACCCAGTACTTC. Encoded protein: CASRQTGQGGETQYF. This rearrangement joins TRBV19 to TRBJ2-5, with 9 bases fitting TRBD1. CDR3 size: 15 residues. The V gene's germline CDR1 is LNHDA and CDR2 SQIVND (reference sequence). Germline trimming cut 6 bases from V and 4 bases from J; bases unmatched to any gene: 9.

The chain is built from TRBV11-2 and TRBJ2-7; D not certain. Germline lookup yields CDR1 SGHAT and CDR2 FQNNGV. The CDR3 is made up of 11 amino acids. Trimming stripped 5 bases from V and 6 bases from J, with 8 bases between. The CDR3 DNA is TGTGCCAGCAGCCCTATGGTCGAGCAGTACTTC. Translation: CASSPMVEQYF.

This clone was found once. The CDR3 sequence is CASSAYRGYNEQFF. As DNA, the CDR3 is TGTGCCAGCAGTGCTTACCGTGGCTACAATGAGCAGTTCTTC. The chain is built from TRBV6-4 and TRBJ2-1; no clear D gene. The CDR3 is 14 amino acids. The germline CDR1 and CDR2 sequences are MRHNA and SNTAGT. V lost 4 bases and J 3 bases, leaving 10 bases between the germline ends.

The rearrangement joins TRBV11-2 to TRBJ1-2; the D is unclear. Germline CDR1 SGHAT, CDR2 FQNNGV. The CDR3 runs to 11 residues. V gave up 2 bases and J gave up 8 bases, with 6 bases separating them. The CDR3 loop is CASSLSPGYTF. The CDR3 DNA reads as TGTGCCAGCAGCTTATCCCCCGGCTACACCTTC.

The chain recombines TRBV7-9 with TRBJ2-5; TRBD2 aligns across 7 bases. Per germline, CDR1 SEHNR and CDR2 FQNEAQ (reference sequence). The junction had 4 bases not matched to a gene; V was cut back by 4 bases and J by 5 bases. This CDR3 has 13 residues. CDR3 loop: CASSYGLEETQYF. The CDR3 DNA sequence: TGTGCCAGCAGCTACGGACTAGAGGAGACCCAGTACTTC.